These 3 T cell receptor beta chains share one sample of origin, sequenced in a study of blood T cell repertoires in COVID-19. Sequencing was performed with immunoSEQ multiplex PCR; in TCRdb, only in-frame clones are kept and a portion is missing. The sample has around 180,000 clones; more than 70% are singletons. Sequenced: peripheral blood. Receptors were obtained from a human donor in a cohort sampled during active COVID-19.

The chain carries TRBV12-3 or TRBV12-4 and TRBJ1-2; 8 bases fit TRBD1. The ends lost 3 bases at V and 7 bases at J; junction bases unmatched: 4. The CDR3 spans 13 residues. In nucleotides, the CDR3 is TGTGCCAGCAGTTTTCAGGGGGCCTCTGGCTACACCTTC. Translating gives CASSFQGASGYTF.

This clone has only one observation. V gene TRBV4-1 combines with J gene TRBJ2-7; D is unresolved. CDR1 MGHRA and CDR2 YSYEKL come from the germline V gene. V was pared by 4 bases and J by 5 bases, with 15 bases between. CDR3 length: 14 residues. CDR3 amino acids: CASSRVINDNEQYF. CDR3 coding DNA: TGCGCCAGCAGCCGCGTCATTAACGACAACGAGCAGTACTTC.

Only a few counts were recorded for this clone. DNA for the CDR3: TGTGCCAGCAGCTACCAGACAGGGGCAACCTACGAGCAGTACTTC. This gives the protein CASSYQTGATYEQYF. The chain uses TRBV11-2 and TRBJ2-7, with 8 bases that match TRBD1. Germline assignment: CDR1 SGHAT and CDR2 FQNNGV. This CDR3 is built from 15 residues. Trimming cost V 4 bases and J 2 bases; bases outside gene matches: 7.